A selection of T cell receptor beta chains follows, all from one sample in a study of shared clonotypes between healthy human individuals. The data were produced by immunoSEQ multiplex PCR, yet TCRdb's version contains in-frame clones alone and is incomplete. The table lists some 980,000 clones, around three quarters of them singletons, with over 1.3% in the top ten. Material for sequencing was memory CD4+ T cells sorted from blood. The source is a man in his late teens or twenties in good health. Both conserved end residues are part of each CDR3. The D gene is left open where the match is weak. Only some rows state a clone size, as once, few, many or a class for expanded clones.

TGTGCCAGCTCACCGTTAGACCCGAAAATCGCGGACACCATATATTTT CASSPLDPKIADTIYF TRBJ1-3 TRBV18 . .
TGTGCCAGCAGCCAATCTGGGACAGGGATTGGCTACACCTTC CASSQSGTGIGYTF TRBJ1-2 TRBV14 . TRBD1
TGTGCCTGGAAGCTCTCCCAGGGGTCAGCCCAGCATTTT CAWKLSQGSAQHF TRBJ1-5 TRBV30 . .
TGTGCCAGCAGAGAGGGACAGGGAGGGGCAGATACGCAGTATTTT CASREGQGGADTQYF TRBJ2-3 TRBV6-1 . TRBD1
TGTGCCAGCAGCTTTTGGGGGCTGAGCAATCAGCCCCAGCATTTT CASSFWGLSNQPQHF TRBJ1-5 TRBV5-6 . .
TGTGCCAGCAGCTTTGGACTAGCGAACACCGGGGAGCTGTTTTTT CASSFGLANTGELFF TRBJ2-2 TRBV5-4 . TRBD2
TGTGCCAGCAGCGGGGGGATAAACACCGGGGAGCTGTTTTTT CASSGGINTGELFF TRBJ2-2 TRBV9 . .
TGTGCCACCAGCAGAGAAATTCACAAGAGCTCTGGAAACACCATATATTTT CATSREIHKSSGNTIYF TRBJ1-3 TRBV15 . .
TGTGCCAGCAGCAGCGGACTAGCAGGCGGGGAGCTGTTTTTT CASSSGLAGGELFF TRBJ2-2 TRBV7-3 . TRBD2
TGTGCCAGCAGTGAAAGTCTGACACCTGGAAACACCATATATTTT CASSESLTPGNTIYF TRBJ1-3 TRBV2 . .
TGCGCCAGCAGCTTGTGGCTAGCGGGAGGCGGTGAGCAGTTCTTC CASSLWLAGGGEQFF TRBJ2-1 TRBV5-1 . TRBD2
TGTGCCAGCAGCTTTGGAACAGGGGCTCAGCCCCAGCATTTT CASSFGTGAQPQHF TRBJ1-5 TRBV28 . TRBD1
TGTGCCAGCAGTGCTTCAGGGCGGGTAACTGAAGCTTTCTTT CASSASGRVTEAFF TRBJ1-1 TRBV25-1 . .
TGCGCCAGCAAAAGTAGCGGGAGCGCAGATACGCAGTATTTT CASKSSGSADTQYF TRBJ2-3 TRBV5-1 . TRBD2
TGTGCCAGTCAACCTGGGACAGGGGGTTTAACGGAGACCCAGTACTTC CASQPGTGGLTETQYF TRBJ2-5 TRBV19 . TRBD1
TGTGCCAGCAGTGAAGCGACTGAGCAGTTCTTC CASSEATEQFF TRBJ2-1 TRBV6-1 few .
TGTGCCAGCAGCGTAGGTGACAGGGTGGGGACTGAAGCTTTCTTT CASSVGDRVGTEAFF TRBJ1-1 TRBV9 . TRBD1
TGTGCCTGGAGTTTGTGGGAGTCTGAGACCCAGTACTTC CAWSLWESETQYF TRBJ2-5 TRBV30 . .
TGTGCCATCAGTGCGCGGCTAGAGGGTTACGAGCAGTACTTC CAISARLEGYEQYF TRBJ2-7 TRBV10-3 . .
TGTGCCAGCCACCCTAGCGGAGTCTACGAGCAGTACTTC CASHPSGVYEQYF TRBJ2-7 TRBV7-9 . TRBD2
TGTGCCAGCAGCTCCCCCGGGTGGCCTGAAGCTTTCTTT CASSSPGWPEAFF TRBJ1-1 TRBV7-9 . .
TGTGCCAGCAAACGGGTTATGAACACTGAAGCTTTCTTT CASKRVMNTEAFF TRBJ1-1 TRBV2 . .
TGTGCCAGCAGTAGACAGGGGACTAATGAAAAACTGTTTTTT CASSRQGTNEKLFF TRBJ1-4 TRBV27 . TRBD1
TGCAGCGCGGAAAGGGGGACAGGGGGCCAAGAGACCCAGTACTTC CSAERGTGGQETQYF TRBJ2-5 TRBV29-1 many TRBD1
TGTGCCTGGAGCGGGGTGCTTTCCAACACTGAAGCTTTCTTT CAWSGVLSNTEAFF TRBJ1-1 TRBV30 . .
TGTGCCAGCCTCTTAGACTCTAGCGGGAGGTACTACGAGCAGTACTTC CASLLDSSGRYYEQYF TRBJ2-7 TRBV6-6 . TRBD2
TGCGCCAGCAGCTTGGGGATGACAGGGATCAGAAGTGACACCATATATTTT CASSLGMTGIRSDTIYF TRBJ1-3 TRBV5-1 . TRBD1
TGTGCCAGCAGCTTAAAAGGGCATCCCTTTATGAACACTGAAGCTTTCTTT CASSLKGHPFMNTEAFF TRBJ1-1 TRBV7-2 . .
TGCGCCAGCAGCTCAGGGGGCCCGAACACTGAAGCTTTCTTT CASSSGGPNTEAFF TRBJ1-1 TRBV5-1 . TRBD1
TGTGCCAGCAGCGTAGGGGACAGCGCCTTGAACACTGAAGCTTTCTTT CASSVGDSALNTEAFF TRBJ1-1 TRBV9 . TRBD1
TGTGCCAGCAGCGTAGTAGGGGGCGCAGGAGAAGCTTTCTTT CASSVVGGAGEAFF TRBJ1-1 TRBV9 . TRBD1
TGTGCCAGTGGACTAGCGGGGACCTACGAGCAGTACTTC CASGLAGTYEQYF TRBJ2-7 TRBV6-7 . TRBD2
TGTGCCAGCAGCTTTGCACAGGGTTACGAGCAGTACTTC CASSFAQGYEQYF TRBJ2-7 TRBV5-5 . .
TGTGCCAGTAGCACCCAAACTACCACCGGGACCAATGCAAAACTCTATGAGCAGTTCTTC CASSTQTTTGTNAKLYEQFF TRBJ2-1 TRBV19 . .
TGTGCCAGCAGTCCCGACGGGACCCTCGGCAATGAGCAGTTCTTC CASSPDGTLGNEQFF TRBJ2-1 TRBV6-5 . .
TGTGCCAGCAGCCGGGGACAGGGGAGGTACACCTTC CASSRGQGRYTF TRBJ1-2 TRBV7-2 . TRBD1
TGTGCCAGTAGATTCGCCGGGACAGGCGACTACGAGCAGTACTTC CASRFAGTGDYEQYF TRBJ2-7 TRBV19 . TRBD1
TGTGCCAGCAGGTCGACAGGAAACTATGGCTACACCTTC CASRSTGNYGYTF TRBJ1-2 TRBV2 . .
TGTGCCAGCAGAGCTAGTAGCTCCTATAATTCACCCCTCCACTTT CASRASSSYNSPLHF TRBJ1-6 TRBV2 many .
TGTGCCAGCAGCCAAGATGCGGGGTGGAACACTGAAGCTTTCTTT CASSQDAGWNTEAFF TRBJ1-1 TRBV4-2 few .
TGTGCCTGGAGTGTACCAGGTGTTAACTATGGCTACACCTTC CAWSVPGVNYGYTF TRBJ1-2 TRBV30 . .
TGTGCCAGCAGCTTGCTTGGGGGACAGAAGCAAGAGACCCAGTACTTC CASSLLGGQKQETQYF TRBJ2-5 TRBV5-4 . TRBD1
TGTGCCAGCAGTGTTCAGCTTGGGCCCCTCCACTTT CASSVQLGPLHF TRBJ1-6 TRBV2 . .
TGTGCCACCAGCAGAGACAGTGGAAACACCATATATTTT CATSRDSGNTIYF TRBJ1-3 TRBV15 few .
TGTGCCAGCTCACCAGACAGCGCTAACTATGGCTACACCTTC CASSPDSANYGYTF TRBJ1-2 TRBV18 . .
TGTGCCAGCAGCTTAGAGATCGGGGAGCTGTTTTTT CASSLEIGELFF TRBJ2-2 TRBV7-2 . .
TGTGCCAGCTTTACAGGGTTTATTACTGAAGCTTTCTTT CASFTGFITEAFF TRBJ1-1 TRBV28 . .
TGTGCCAGCAGTCCCGGGATAGGTAACCAGTACTTC CASSPGIGNQYF TRBJ2-5 TRBV6-5 . .
TGTGCCAGCAGCTTCGAGTTGCGAATACCGGAGACCCAGTACTTC CASSFELRIPETQYF TRBJ2-5 TRBV7-9 . .
TGTGCCAGCAGTTACAGGGAGAACACTGAAGCTTTCTTT CASSYRENTEAFF TRBJ1-1 TRBV2 . .
TGTGCCAGCAGCGTTCTAATTGGAAGATACGAGCAGTACTTC CASSVLIGRYEQYF TRBJ2-7 TRBV11-2 . .
TGTGTCAGCAGTGTCGGACAGGGGGTGGGCATTCAGTACTTC CVSSVGQGVGIQYF TRBJ2-4 TRBV6-1 . TRBD1
TGTGCCAGCAAGGGGACGGGTAGGGCCAATCAGCCCCAGCATTTT CASKGTGRANQPQHF TRBJ1-5 TRBV28 . .
TGTGCCAGCAGCTTAATGCGGGGTTACGAGCAGTACTTC CASSLMRGYEQYF TRBJ2-7 TRBV11-3 . .
TGTGCCAGCAGTCGAACCCCGGGGGGTGAAAAACTGTTTTTT CASSRTPGGEKLFF TRBJ1-4 TRBV28 few .
TGCAGCGTTGCTAGCGGGGGGGCATCCTACGAGCAGTACTTC CSVASGGASYEQYF TRBJ2-7 TRBV29-1 . TRBD2
TGTGCCATCAGTGAGGGTGGGGCCCACTACGAGCAGTACTTC CAISEGGAHYEQYF TRBJ2-7 TRBV10-3 once .
TGTGCCTGGCAATACAGGGACGAGCAGTTCTTC CAWQYRDEQFF TRBJ2-1 TRBV30 . .
TGTGCCAGCAGTGGACAGGGTGAAGCTTTCTTT CASSGQGEAFF TRBJ1-1 TRBV6-1 . TRBD1